The rows below give T cell receptor beta chains drawn from one sample of a study of T cell clones after liver transplantation. Profiling relied on immunoSEQ multiplex PCR, and the TCRdb table lists in-frame clones only, not all of them. This sample has some 70,000 clones, with around 80% found just once. The sequenced sample was CD4+ T cells from blood, obtained before liver transplant. The receptor set was obtained from a human donor who received a liver transplant. Both conserved end residues are part of each CDR3. Fields, in order: J gene, V gene, clone size, D gene, CDR3 DNA, CDR3 protein. A D gene is named only where the DNA matches it firmly. Expanded clones get a size class; other rows say once, few or many, or leave the size out.

TRBJ2-7 | TRBV7-3 | . | . | TGTGCCAGCAGCTTAGGGCCATCCTACGAGCAGTACTTC | CASSLGPSYEQYF
TRBJ1-3 | TRBV7-2 | . | . | TGTGCCAGCAGCTTAGGTTATGGGACGGGACGTCCCTCTGGAAACACCATATATTTT | CASSLGYGTGRPSGNTIYF
TRBJ2-5 | TRBV7-7 | . | TRBD2 | TGTGCTAGCAGCCCTACTAGCGGGAGGGGAAAGACCCAGTACTTC | CASSPTSGRGKTQYF
TRBJ1-1 | TRBV11-2 | . | TRBD1 | TGTGCCAGCAGCCAGGGACAGGGAGAGCGGGGGAACACTGAAGCTTTCTTT | CASSQGQGERGNTEAFF
TRBJ2-5 | TRBV6-5 | . | TRBD1 | TGTGCCAGCAGTTCGACAGGGGTCGAGACCCAGTACTTC | CASSSTGVETQYF
TRBJ1-3 | TRBV11-2 | . | TRBD1 | TGTGCCAGCAGCTTAGACCGGGACAGAGGCTCTGGAAACACCATATATTTT | CASSLDRDRGSGNTIYF
TRBJ1-1 | TRBV14 | . | . | TGTGCCAGCAGCCAAGAGAAAGGTGCCGGATTGAACACTGAAGCTTTCTTT | CASSQEKGAGLNTEAFF
TRBJ2-1 | TRBV10-3 | . | TRBD2 | TGTGCCATCAGTGAGCGAGGTCTAGCGGGATCCTACAATGAGCAGTTCTTC | CAISERGLAGSYNEQFF
TRBJ2-1 | TRBV7-2 | . | . | TGTGCCAGCAGCAATACCCGGGACTCCACTCAAATCTTC | CASSNTRDSTQIF
TRBJ2-1 | TRBV5-1 | . | . | TGCGCCAGCAGCTTGGAAGTTCTAGCAGGCGATGAGCAGTTCTTC | CASSLEVLAGDEQFF
TRBJ2-3 | TRBV4-3 | once | . | TGCGCCAGCAGCCAAGAGGCCCCGACAAATGGAGATACGCAGTATTTT | CASSQEAPTNGDTQYF
TRBJ2-3 | TRBV10-2 | . | TRBD2 | TGCGCCAGCAGTAGTAGCGGGAGAGGAGATACGCAGTATTTT | CASSSSGRGDTQYF
TRBJ2-4 | TRBV5-6 | . | . | TGTGCCAGCAGCTTGGCCGGGCTACTAGCCAAAAACATTCAGTACTTC | CASSLAGLLAKNIQYF
TRBJ1-3 | TRBV5-1 | . | TRBD1 | TGCGCCAGTAAGGGGGCTCTCTCTGGAAACACCATATATTTT | CASKGALSGNTIYF
TRBJ1-1 | TRBV9 | once | . | TGTGCCAGCAGCGTAGATGGCATGAACACTGAAGCTTTCTTT | CASSVDGMNTEAFF
TRBJ2-2 | TRBV18 | . | . | TGTGCCAGCTCACCTGACAGAACGAACACCGGGGAGCTGTTTTTT | CASSPDRTNTGELFF
TRBJ1-1 | TRBV5-1 | . | . | TGCGCCAGCAGCGTTCAACAGGGGAACACTGAAGCTTTCTTT | CASSVQQGNTEAFF
TRBJ2-3 | TRBV7-2 | . | . | TGTGCCAGCAGCTTCGCGGCTAGCGATACGCAGTATTTT | CASSFAASDTQYF
TRBJ1-1 | TRBV29-1 | . | TRBD1 | TGCAGCGTTAAAGGGCAGGGGGCGGGGGCCACTGAAGCTTTCTTT | CSVKGQGAGATEAFF
TRBJ1-4 | TRBV5-1 | . | . | TGCGCCAGCAGCTTGGAGGGGAGGGCAGCGGAAAAACTGTTTTTT | CASSLEGRAAEKLFF
TRBJ1-2 | TRBV28 | . | TRBD1 | TGTGCCAGCGAGGGACAGGGGGCGAATGAAGACTATGGCTACACCTTC | CASEGQGANEDYGYTF
TRBJ2-7 | TRBV9 | . | . | TGTGCCAGCAGCGTATCGCCGCAGGGGTCCTACGAGCAGTACTTC | CASSVSPQGSYEQYF